This T cell receptor (beta chain) was captured by sequencing in a study of identical twins (dated by TCRdb to 2016 to 2017). Broadly, across the study: To test whether fetal clonotypes persist, this study deep-sequenced TCR alpha and beta repertoires from monozygotic twins, from unrelated adults of various ages, and from cord blood. Replicate twin experiments were performed at different times using different library preparation protocols to rule out contamination. Study-wide conclusions, independent of this receptor: Zero-insertion analyses could be partly confounded by invariant T cells such as MAIT and iNKT, although diverse VJ usage argued against such confounding for most clonotypes. Excess twin sharing in beta out-of-frame sequences was weaker because fewer shared sequences lowered the signal-to-noise ratio. Abundant cord blood beta clonotypes had fewer insertions, young adult naive repertoires showed a similar but weaker trend, and memory repertoires showed no such trend. Conclusions relied on cross-sectional statistical analysis, since the same donors could not be followed over many years. Compared with coincidental sharing between unrelated individuals, an excess of low generation-probability sequences was observed among out-of-frame TCR alpha sequences shared between twins. In monozygotic twins, out-of-frame TCR alpha sharing was systematically underestimated by recombination models, although the models agreed with sharing between unrelated individuals.

All donors were healthy Caucasians. The twin cohort comprised three pairs of female monozygotic twins, all aged about 18 to 30 years. Positive isolation kits from Invitrogen were used to isolate the CD4+ and CD8+ T cell populations. CDR1 and CDR2 (LGHDT, YNNKEL) derive from the germline V gene (reference sequence). V lost 1 base and J lost 0 bases, and the count of bases not matched to a germline gene is 2. The cysteine opens and the phenylalanine closes a CDR3 of 15 amino acids. Only CDR3 DNA is held: 45 bases, read in frame from base 1. This clonotype was picked up a small number of times. This clone's antigen is unknown. The sample holds no much larger clone one base away, and base qualities are not on file. The method behind the library was 5' RACE. The sequencer listed for this sample is Illumina HiSeq 2000. A universal primer binding site was introduced by template switching, and a unique molecular identifier was present in the final cDNA, enabling accurate counting of TCR cDNA molecules. First-strand cDNA for TCR alpha and beta chains was synthesized from specific primers in the conserved constant-segment region. To control for contamination, each cDNA library was double barcoded with a SMART-Mk sample barcode plus Illumina barcodes. Two successive PCR steps introduced TruSeq adapter sequences along with Illumina sample barcodes. The Illumina HiSeq platform was used with custom primers to sequence TCR alpha and beta cDNA libraries. As for the original processing: MiGEC was used to process raw reads and extract unique molecular identifiers, and MiXCR was used to find CDR3 positions. For each individual, recombination models were inferred using an EM algorithm with the repgenHMM and IGoR tools. The tcR package in R was used for shared clonotype analysis, with sharing normalized by the product of cloneset sizes. To study raw recombination without the effects of thymic and clonal selection, out-of-frame nonproductive sequences were analyzed. TCRdb reprocessed the public reads (quality trimming at Q25 with fastp, clone calling with MiXCR) and kept in-frame beta chains. Under each unique CDR3 protein, matching rows form one entry showing the most common genes and DNA. TCRdb's processing, not the study's, gives the V and J calls here. For this sample the table gives approximately 530,000 distinct CDR3 sequences, of which under 25% were detected only once. Of the sample, 0.48% falls within the top ten clones.

In addition, the sample was reused for a study of yellow fever vaccine responses in identical twins. The second publication reports: According to the authors, the vaccine-induced T cell response in identical twins seemed to be partly convergent and partly specific to each individual. Focusing on identical twins, the study followed the T cell clones that responded to the vaccine, and did so with precision.

The chain was built from TRBV3-1 and TRBJ1-1; 7 central nucleotides agree with TRBD1. This sequence was found in a woman between 18 and 29 years old in good health. What was sequenced was CD4+ T cells sorted from blood. The DNA is TGTGCCAGCAGCCAAGCGACAGGGATGAACACTGAAGCTTTCTTT. Its protein is CASSQATGMNTEAFF.